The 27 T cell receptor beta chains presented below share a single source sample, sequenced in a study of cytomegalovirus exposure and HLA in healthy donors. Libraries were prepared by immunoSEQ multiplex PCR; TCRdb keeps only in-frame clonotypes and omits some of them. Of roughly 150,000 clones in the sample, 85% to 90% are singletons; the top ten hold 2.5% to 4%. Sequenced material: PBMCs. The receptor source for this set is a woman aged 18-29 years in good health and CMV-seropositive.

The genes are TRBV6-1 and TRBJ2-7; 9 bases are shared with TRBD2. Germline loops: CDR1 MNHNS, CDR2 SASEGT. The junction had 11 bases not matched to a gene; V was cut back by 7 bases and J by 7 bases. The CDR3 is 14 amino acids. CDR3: CASIERREGGEQYF. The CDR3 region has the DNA TGTGCCAGCATCGAAAGGCGGGAGGGGGGAGAGCAGTACTTC.

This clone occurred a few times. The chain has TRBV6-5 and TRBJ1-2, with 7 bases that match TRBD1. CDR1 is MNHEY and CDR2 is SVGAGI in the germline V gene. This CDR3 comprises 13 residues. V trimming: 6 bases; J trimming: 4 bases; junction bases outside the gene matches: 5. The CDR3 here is CASSRTGAYGYTF. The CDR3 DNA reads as TGTGCCAGCAGCCGAACAGGGGCCTATGGCTACACCTTC.

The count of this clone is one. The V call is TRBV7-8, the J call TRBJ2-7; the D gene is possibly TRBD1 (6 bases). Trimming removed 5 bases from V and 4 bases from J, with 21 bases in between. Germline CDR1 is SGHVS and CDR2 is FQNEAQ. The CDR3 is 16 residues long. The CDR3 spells CASSTSTGTQTYEQYF. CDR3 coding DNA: TGTGCCAGCAGCACAAGTACTGGGACACAAACATACGAGCAGTACTTC. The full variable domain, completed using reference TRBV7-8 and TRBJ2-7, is GAGVSQSPRYKVAKRGQDVALRCDPISGHVSLFWYQQALGQGPEFLTYFQNEAQLDKSGLPSDRFFAERPEGSVSTLKIQRTQQEDSAVYLCASSTSTGTQTYEQYFGPGTRLTVT.

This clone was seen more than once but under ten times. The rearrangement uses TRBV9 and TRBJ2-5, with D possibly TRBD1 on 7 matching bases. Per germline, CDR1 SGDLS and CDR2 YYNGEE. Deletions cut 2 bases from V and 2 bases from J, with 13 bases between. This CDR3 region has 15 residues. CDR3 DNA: TGTGCCAGCAGCGTGGCGGGACAGAGACAAGAGACCCAGTACTTC. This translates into CASSVAGQRQETQYF.

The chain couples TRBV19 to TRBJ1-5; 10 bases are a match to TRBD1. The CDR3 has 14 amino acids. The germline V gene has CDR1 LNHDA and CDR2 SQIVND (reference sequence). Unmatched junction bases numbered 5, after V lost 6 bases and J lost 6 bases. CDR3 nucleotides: TGTGCCAGTAGGGGCCGGGACAGGGGTCAGCCCCAGCATTTT. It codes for CASRGRDRGQPQHF. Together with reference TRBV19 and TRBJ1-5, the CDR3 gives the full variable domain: DGGITQSPKYLFRKEGQNVTLSCEQNLNHDAMYWYRQDPGQGLRLIYYSQIVNDFQKGDIAEGYSVSREKKESFPLTVTSAQKNPTAFYLCASRGRDRGQPQHFGDGTRLSIL.

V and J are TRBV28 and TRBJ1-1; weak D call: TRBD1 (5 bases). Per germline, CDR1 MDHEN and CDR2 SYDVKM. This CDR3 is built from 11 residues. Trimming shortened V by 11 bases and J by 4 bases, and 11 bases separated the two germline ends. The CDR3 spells CASGGGTEAFF. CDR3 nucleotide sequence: TGTGCCTCCGGGGGTGGCACTGAAGCTTTCTTT.

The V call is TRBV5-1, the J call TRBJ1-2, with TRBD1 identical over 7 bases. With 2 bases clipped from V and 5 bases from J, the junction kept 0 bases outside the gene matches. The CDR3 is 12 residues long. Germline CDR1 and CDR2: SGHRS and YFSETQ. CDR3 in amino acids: CASSLQGYGYTF. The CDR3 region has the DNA TGCGCCAGCAGCTTACAGGGGTATGGCTACACCTTC.

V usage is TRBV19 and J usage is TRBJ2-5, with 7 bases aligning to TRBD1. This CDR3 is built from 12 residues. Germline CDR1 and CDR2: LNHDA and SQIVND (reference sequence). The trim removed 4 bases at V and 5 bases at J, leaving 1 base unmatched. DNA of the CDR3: TGTGCCAGTAGTACGGACAGGGAGACCCAGTACTTC. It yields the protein CASSTDRETQYF. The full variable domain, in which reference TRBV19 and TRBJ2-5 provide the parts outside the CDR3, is DGGITQSPKYLFRKEGQNVTLSCEQNLNHDAMYWYRQDPGQGLRLIYYSQIVNDFQKGDIAEGYSVSREKKESFPLTVTSAQKNPTAFYLCASSTDRETQYFGPGTRLLVL.

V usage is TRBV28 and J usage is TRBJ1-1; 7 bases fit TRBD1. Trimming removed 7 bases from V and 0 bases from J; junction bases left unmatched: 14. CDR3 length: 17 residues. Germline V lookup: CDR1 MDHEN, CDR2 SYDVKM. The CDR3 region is CASTPQPGGRMNTEAFF. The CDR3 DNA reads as TGTGCCAGCACCCCACAACCAGGGGGACGGATGAACACTGAAGCTTTCTTT.

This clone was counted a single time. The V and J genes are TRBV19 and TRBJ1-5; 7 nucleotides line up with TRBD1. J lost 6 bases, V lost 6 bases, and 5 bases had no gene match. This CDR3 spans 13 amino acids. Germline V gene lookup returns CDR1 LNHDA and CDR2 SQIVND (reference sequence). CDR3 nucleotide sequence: TGTGCCAGTAGGGGACAGTTTAGTCAGCCCCAGCATTTT. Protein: CASRGQFSQPQHF.

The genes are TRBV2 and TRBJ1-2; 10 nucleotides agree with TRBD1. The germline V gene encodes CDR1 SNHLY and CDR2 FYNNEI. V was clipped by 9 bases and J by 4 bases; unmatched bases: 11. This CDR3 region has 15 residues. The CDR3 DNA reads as TGTGCCAGTCGGGACAGGGGCCTCGCACCCTATGGCTACACCTTC. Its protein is CASRDRGLAPYGYTF.

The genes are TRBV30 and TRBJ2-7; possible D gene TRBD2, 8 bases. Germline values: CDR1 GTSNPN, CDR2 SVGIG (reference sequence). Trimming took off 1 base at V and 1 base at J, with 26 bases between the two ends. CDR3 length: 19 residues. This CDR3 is CAWSGGGGGLTSESYEQYF. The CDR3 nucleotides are TGTGCCTGGAGTGGAGGAGGGGGCGGTCTGACTAGCGAGTCCTACGAGCAGTACTTC. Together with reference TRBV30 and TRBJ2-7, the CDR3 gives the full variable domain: SQTIHQWPATLVQPVGSPLSLECTVEGTSNPNLYWYRQAAGRGLQLLFYSVGIGQISSEVPQNLSASRPQDRQFILSSKKLLLSDSGFYLCAWSGGGGGLTSESYEQYFGPGTRLTVT.

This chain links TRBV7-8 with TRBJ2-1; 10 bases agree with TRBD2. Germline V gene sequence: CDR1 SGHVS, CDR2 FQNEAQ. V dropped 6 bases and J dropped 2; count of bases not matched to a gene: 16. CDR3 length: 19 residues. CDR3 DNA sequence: TGTGCCAGCAGAAACGCTCCGGGACTAGCGCTAGCTGCCTACAATGAGCAGTTCTTC. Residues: CASRNAPGLALAAYNEQFF.

In DNA, the CDR3 is TGTGCCAGCCGGTTGAGGGAGATAGGCAATGAGCAGTTCTTC. This sequence encodes CASRLREIGNEQFF. J is TRBJ2-1 and V is TRBV28, with D possibly matching TRBD2 (5 bases). The CDR3 has 14 residues. V lost 8 bases and J lost 6, with 17 bases in between. Germline V gene lookup returns CDR1 MDHEN and CDR2 SYDVKM.

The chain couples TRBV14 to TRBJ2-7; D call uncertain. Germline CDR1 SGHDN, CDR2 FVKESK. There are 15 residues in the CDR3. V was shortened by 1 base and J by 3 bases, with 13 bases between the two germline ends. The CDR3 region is CASSQGPPGNYEQYF. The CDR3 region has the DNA TGTGCCAGCAGCCAAGGCCCCCCAGGTAACTACGAGCAGTACTTC.

The CDR3 loop reads CAISERQGAQPQHF. In DNA form, the CDR3 reads TGTGCCATCAGTGAGAGGCAGGGGGCGCAGCCCCAGCATTTT. This rearrangement joins TRBV10-3 to TRBJ1-5; 8 bases are a match to TRBD1. The junction had 4 bases not matched to a gene; V was cut back by 2 bases and J by 7 bases. The CDR3 is 14 residues long. Germline values: CDR1 ENHRY, CDR2 SYGVKD.

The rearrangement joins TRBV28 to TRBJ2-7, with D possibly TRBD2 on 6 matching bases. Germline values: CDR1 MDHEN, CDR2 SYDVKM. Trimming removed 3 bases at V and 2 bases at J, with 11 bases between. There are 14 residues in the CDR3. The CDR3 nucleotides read TGTGCCAGCAGTTTGAACTGGGGGGCCTACGAGCAGTACTTC. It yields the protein CASSLNWGAYEQYF.

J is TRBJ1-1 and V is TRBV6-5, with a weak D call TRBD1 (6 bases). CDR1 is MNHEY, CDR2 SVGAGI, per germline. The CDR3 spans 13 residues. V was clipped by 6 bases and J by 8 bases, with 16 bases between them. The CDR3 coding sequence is TGTGCCAGCAGCTCAATCGGGGGGCAGGAAGCTTTCTTT. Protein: CASSSIGGQEAFF.

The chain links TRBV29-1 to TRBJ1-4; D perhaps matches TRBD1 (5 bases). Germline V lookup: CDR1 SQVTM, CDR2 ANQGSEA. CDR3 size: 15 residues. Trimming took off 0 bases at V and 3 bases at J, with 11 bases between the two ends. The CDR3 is CSVEEWGGSNEKLFF. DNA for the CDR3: TGCAGCGTTGAAGAATGGGGGGGGTCTAATGAAAAACTGTTTTTT.

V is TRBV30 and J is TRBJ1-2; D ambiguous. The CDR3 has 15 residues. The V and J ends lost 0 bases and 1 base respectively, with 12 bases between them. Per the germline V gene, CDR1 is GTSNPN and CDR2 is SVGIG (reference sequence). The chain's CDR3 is CAWSVSDTVNYGYTF. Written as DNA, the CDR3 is TGTGCCTGGAGTGTATCAGACACAGTTAACTATGGCTACACCTTC.

CDR3 DNA: TGTGCCAGCTCACCTGGGCTACAGGACACAGATACGCAGTATTTT. Encoded protein: CASSPGLQDTDTQYF. The chain recombines TRBV18 with TRBJ2-3; possibly TRBD1 for D (5 bases). Germline CDR1 reads KGHSH; CDR2 reads LQKENI. The CDR3 is made up of 15 amino acids. Trimming left V 3 bases short and J 2 bases short, with 12 bases between.

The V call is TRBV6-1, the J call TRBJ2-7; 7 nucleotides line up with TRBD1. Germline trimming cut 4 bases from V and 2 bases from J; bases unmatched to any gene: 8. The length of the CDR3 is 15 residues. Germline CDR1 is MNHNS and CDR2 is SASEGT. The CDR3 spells CASSARDRATYEQYF. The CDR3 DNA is TGTGCCAGCAGTGCGAGAGACAGGGCTACCTACGAGCAGTACTTC.

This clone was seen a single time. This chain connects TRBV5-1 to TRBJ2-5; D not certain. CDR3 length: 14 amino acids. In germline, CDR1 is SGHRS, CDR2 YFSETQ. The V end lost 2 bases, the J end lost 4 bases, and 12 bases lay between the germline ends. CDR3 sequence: CASSFGRPPETQYF. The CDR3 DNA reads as TGCGCCAGCAGCTTCGGCAGGCCCCCAGAGACCCAGTACTTC.

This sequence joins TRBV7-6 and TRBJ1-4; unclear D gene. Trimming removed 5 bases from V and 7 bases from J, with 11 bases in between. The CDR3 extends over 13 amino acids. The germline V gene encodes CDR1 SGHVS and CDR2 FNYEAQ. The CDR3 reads CASSHSGGEKLFF. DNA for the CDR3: TGTGCCAGCAGCCACTCTGGAGGTGAAAAACTGTTTTTT.

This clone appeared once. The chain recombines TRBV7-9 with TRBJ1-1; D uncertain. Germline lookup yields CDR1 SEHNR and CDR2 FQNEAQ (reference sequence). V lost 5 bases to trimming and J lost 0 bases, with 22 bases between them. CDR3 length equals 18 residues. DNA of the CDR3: TGTGCCAGCAGCCCAACTCGTATTAGCCGGGATGTGAACACTGAAGCTTTCTTT. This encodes CASSPTRISRDVNTEAFF.

In nucleotides, the CDR3 is TGTGCCATGCAAGATCCGGGACAGGGGAACTATGGCTACACCTTC. Translated, it gives CAMQDPGQGNYGYTF. V is TRBV10-3 and J is TRBJ1-2, with TRBD1 matching 10 bases. CDR1 is ENHRY, CDR2 SYGVKD, per germline. The CDR3 length is 15 residues. Trimming took 9 bases from V and 2 from J; bases not matched to a gene: 9.

Here the CDR3 DNA reads TGCGCCAGCAGCCCCGACAGGGAAAAAGGGGCTAATGAAAAACTGTTTTTT. Its translation: CASSPDREKGANEKLFF. The rearrangement joins TRBV4-1 to TRBJ1-4; 7 positions agree with TRBD1. The J segment lost 3 bases and the V segment lost 4 bases, leaving 11 bases of the junction unmatched. Germline lookup yields CDR1 MGHRA and CDR2 YSYEKL. The CDR3 is made up of 17 amino acids.